A single TCR beta chain is shown here with its context. The V gene lost 1 base and the J gene lost 0 bases, with 6 bases spanning the gap. The germline V gene encodes CDR1 SGHDN and CDR2 FVKESK. The CDR3 length is 14 residues. Sequenced by immunoSEQ multiplex PCR; TCRdb stores in-frame clones only, minus some. Found here are tens of thousands of clones, 75% to 90% of them singletons; the top ten hold 1.3%. These data come from a study of blood T cell repertoires in COVID-19. This TCR was sampled from an elderly woman with acute or convalescent COVID-19. The V and J genes are TRBV14 and TRBJ1-1; D is unresolved. The sequenced material came from peripheral blood. The CDR3 protein is CASSQVRVNTEAFF. For the CDR3, the DNA is TGTGCCAGCAGCCAAGTACGAGTGAACACTGAAGCTTTCTTT.